This T cell receptor (beta chain) came from a study of OX40 agonist ivuxolimab in advanced cancers. The CDR3 spans 15 residues. J gave up 7 bases and V 3 bases, and 8 bases lay outside the gene matches. In germline, CDR1 is MNHEY, CDR2 SMNVEV (reference sequence). Only one count was recorded for this clone. The method was immunoSEQ multiplex PCR; TCRdb's version includes in-frame clones alone and lacks a portion of them. The sample has 80,000 or so clones, around 87% seen once. The chain combines TRBV27 with TRBJ2-1; TRBD1 agrees at 8 bases. The clonotype comes from an adult with an advanced solid tumor such as melanoma, head and neck, liver or kidney cancer. This sample comprised CD4+ or CD8+ T cells sorted from blood, obtained in a trial of the OX40 agonist ivuxolimab. CDR3 amino acids: CASSFPRQGLNEQFF. DNA of the CDR3: TGTGCCAGCAGTTTCCCTAGACAGGGGTTGAATGAGCAGTTCTTC.